This TCR beta chain was observed in a study of cytomegalovirus exposure and HLA in healthy donors. Overall study context: Of the donors genotyped, approximately 400 in all, around 77% fell in the Caucasian-associated ancestry cluster.

The CDR3 runs to 16 residues. Germline CDR1 and CDR2: SNHLY and FYNNEI. The junction had 8 bases not matched to a gene; V was cut back by 9 bases and J by 0 bases. Researchers ran the PCR with 60 Vbeta and 13 Jbeta primers. The protocol was immunoSEQ multiplex PCR, while the TCRdb copy is restricted to in-frame clones and leaves out a portion. The table has 100,000 to 150,000 clones, 60% to 80% seen once. The source material was PBMCs. The TCR sequence derives from an older woman in good health and CMV-seropositive. The V call is TRBV2, the J call TRBJ2-1, with 10 bases matching TRBD2. The chain's CDR3 is CARTTSGVSSYNEQFF. The CDR3 coding sequence is TGTGCCAGGACTACTAGCGGGGTGAGCTCCTACAATGAGCAGTTCTTC.